The 2 T cell receptor beta chains listed next were all sequenced from one sample in a study of Ad26.COV2.S vaccination and SARS-CoV-2 variants. The treatment: around 19 received Ad26.COV2.S at low or high dose, single or two shots; a few received placebo; per-sample allocation not given. Day 63 after the first vaccine or placebo injection was the time point for sampling. TCRdb keeps only in-frame clones here, not all; method: immunoSEQ multiplex PCR. The table lists about 400,000 clones, 75% to 90% of them singletons. The material was peripheral blood, obtained in a trial of Ad26.COV2.S vaccine versus placebo. The receptors derive from a person aged 18-65 years who received the Ad26.COV2.S COVID-19 vaccine or a placebo.

CDR3 in amino acids: CASSLASSAVLPNEQFF. In nucleotides, the CDR3 is TGCGCCAGCAGCTTGGCGTCTAGCGCCGTCCTCCCTAATGAGCAGTTCTTC. V is TRBV5-1 and J is TRBJ2-1; maybe TRBD2 (6 bases). Trimming removed 0 bases at V and 7 bases at J, with 20 bases between. This CDR3 has 17 amino acids. Germline V gene lookup returns CDR1 SGHRS and CDR2 YFSETQ.

The gene calls are TRBV6-2 or TRBV6-3 and TRBJ2-7; D is unresolved. Germline-derived CDR1 and CDR2 are MNHEY and SVGEGT. V lost 2 bases to trimming and J lost 3 bases, with 14 bases between them. CDR3 length: 15 residues. The CDR3 sequence is CASSYQVFNRYEQYF. Written as DNA, the CDR3 is TGTGCCAGCAGTTACCAGGTTTTCAACCGCTACGAGCAGTACTTC.